Only a few counts were recorded for the clone carrying this TCR beta chain. Its antigen is not identified. One junction end disagrees with the germline gene, perhaps due to a read error. This CDR3 spans 18 amino acids. Germline lookup yields CDR1 SGHKS and CDR2 YYEKEE (reference sequence). TCRdb re-called the 5' RACE reads with MiXCR, one entry per CDR3 protein. This table has a few hundred thousand distinct CDR3 sequences, around 8.1% appearing once. The data stem from a study of T cells after yellow fever vaccination. Study context: Fractions of limited cellularity were prepared by means of SMART-Seq v4 Ultra Low Input. General study points: Weaker overall was a secondary response that nonetheless peaked faster, on day 5 versus 15. Detected again after the booster were most primary-vaccination clones, at 95% to 97% CD4 and approximately 87% CD8.

The V call is TRBV5-5, the J call TRBJ2-3; 10 nucleotides line up with TRBD2. The TCR comes from a man between 18 and 29 years old who received the YFV17D yellow fever vaccine. The starting material was PBMCs, obtained roughly seven weeks after the first yellow fever vaccination. CDR3 bases: TGTGCCAGCAGTTTGGAGTGGTCTAGCGGGGGAATCACAGATACGCAGTATTTT. As protein: CASSLEWSSGGITDTQYF.